Following are 30 T cell receptor beta chains from one sample sequenced in a study of response to subunit inactivated influenza vaccine. Each CDR3 protein gets one entry after TCRdb re-called the RT-PCR reads with MiXCR. The sample records roughly 700,000 distinct CDR3 sequences, 15% to 17% being singletons. The sequenced sample was PBMCs from blood, obtained roughly 12 days after vaccination. These receptors all come from a man aged 50 or older who received an inactivated influenza vaccine.

The table lists this clonotype with a few counts. CDR3 loop: CASSYGRLGEQYF. CDR3 in DNA: TGTGCCAGCAGCTACGGGAGGCTTGGCGAGCAGTACTTC. The chain joins TRBV11-2 to TRBJ2-7, with 7 bases aligning to TRBD2. The CDR3 extends over 13 amino acids. Germline loops: CDR1 SGHAT, CDR2 FQNNGV. Trimming at V came to 4 bases and at J to 6 bases, leaving 6 bases not matched to a gene.

The V and J genes are TRBV28 and TRBJ1-2; weak D call: TRBD1 (5 bases). Trimming removed 7 bases from V and 0 bases from J, with 12 bases in between. Germline lookup yields CDR1 MDHEN and CDR2 SYDVKM. The CDR3 runs 14 residues. The CDR3 region has the DNA TGTGCCAGCACGCGGGGGGGTCCTAACTATGGCTACACCTTC. Translated, it gives CASTRGGPNYGYTF.

This clonotype was counted between two and nine times. CDR3 sequence reads: CASSPRVQGNEKLFF. The CDR3, as DNA: TGCGCCAGCAGCCCTAGGGTCCAGGGAAATGAAAAACTGTTTTTT. The chain employs TRBV4-3 and TRBJ1-4, with a weak D call TRBD1 (5 bases). Between the trimmed V and J ends, which lost 4 bases and 5 bases, there was a span of 14 bases. CDR3 length: 15 residues. The germline V gene has CDR1 LGHNA and CDR2 YSLEER.

This rearrangement joins TRBV7-9 to TRBJ1-2, with 9 positions matching TRBD1. The V gene's germline CDR1 is SEHNR and CDR2 FQNEAQ (reference sequence). The CDR3 length is 15 residues. The V segment lost 2 bases and the J segment 1 base; nucleotides outside the gene matches: 2. Here the CDR3 DNA reads TGTGCCAGCAGCTTACCGGGACAGGGTAACTATGGCTACACCTTC. As protein: CASSLPGQGNYGYTF.

The CDR3 coding sequence is TGTGCCAGCAGCTTAGTGGGCGGGATAGAGCAGTACTTC. Protein product: CASSLVGGIEQYF. V gene TRBV7-9 combines with J gene TRBJ2-7; D is perhaps TRBD2 (6 bases). Trimming stripped 1 base from V and 7 bases from J, with 11 bases between. The CDR3 is made up of 13 amino acids. Germline loops: CDR1 SEHNR, CDR2 FQNEAQ (reference sequence). Full variable domain (rest looked up from reference TRBV7-9 and TRBJ2-7): DTGVSQNPRHKITKRGQNVTFRCDPISEHNRLYWYRQTLGQGPEFLTYFQNEAQLEKSRLLSDRFSAERPKGSFSTLEIQRTEQGDSAMYLCASSLVGGIEQYFGPGTRLTVT.

The sample holds many counts of this clonotype. The genes are TRBV4-3 and TRBJ2-5; the D call may be TRBD1 or TRBD2 (5 bases each). The germline gives CDR1 LGHNA, CDR2 YSLEER. There are 17 residues in the CDR3. The V end was cut by 7 bases, the J end by 0 bases, with 21 bases between. CDR3 region: CASTARVSGRHQETQYF. CDR3 nucleotides: TGCGCCAGCACCGCCAGGGTATCGGGGAGACACCAAGAGACCCAGTACTTC.

The sample holds a few counts of this clonotype. The chain links TRBV28 to TRBJ2-7, with 9 bases identical to TRBD1. Trimming cost V 5 bases and J 5 bases; bases outside gene matches: 13. This CDR3 has 16 amino acids. Germline CDR1 and CDR2: MDHEN and SYDVKM. In DNA, the CDR3 is TGTGCCAGCAGTCCCCTCCGAACAGGGGGCGTACACGAGCAGTACTTC. This gives the protein CASSPLRTGGVHEQYF.

The CDR3 reads CASKLNILVADRYGYTF. CDR3 DNA sequence: TGTGCCAGCAAACTCAACATCCTAGTTGCGGATCGCTATGGCTACACCTTC. The genes are TRBV11-2 and TRBJ1-2; D unresolved. The CDR3 totals 17 residues. Germline-derived CDR1 and CDR2 are SGHAT and FQNNGV. Trimming stripped 7 bases from V and 4 bases from J, with 25 bases between.

This clonotype was counted only a few times. The CDR3 spells CASSSLMIEAFF. CDR3 nucleotide sequence: TGTGCCAGCAGTTCGCTCATGATAGAAGCTTTCTTT. The V and J genes are TRBV12-3 or TRBV12-4 and TRBJ1-1; no firm D call. Between the trimmed V and J ends, which lost 4 bases and 8 bases, there was a span of 11 bases. The CDR3 spans 12 residues.

This clonotype was counted a few times. The V call is TRBV7-8, the J call TRBJ1-1, with TRBD1 as a possible D gene (6 bases). CDR1 is SGHVS and CDR2 is FQNEAQ in the germline V gene. There are 13 residues in the CDR3. V gave up 3 bases and J gave up 5 bases, with 10 bases separating them. The CDR3 spells CASSLGAWTEAFF. CDR3 nucleotide sequence: TGTGCCAGCAGCTTGGGGGCGTGGACTGAAGCTTTCTTT.

This clonotype was recorded a few times. The chain joins TRBV4-3 to TRBJ2-3; the D is unclear. Germline CDR1 LGHNA, CDR2 YSLEER. Trimming took off 1 base at V and 5 bases at J, with 16 bases between the two ends. CDR3 length equals 16 residues. The CDR3 sequence is CASSQGSGERGDTQYF. Here the CDR3 DNA reads TGCGCCAGCAGCCAAGGTAGTGGAGAAAGAGGAGATACGCAGTATTTT.

This chain joins TRBV5-1 and TRBJ2-2, with 10 bases aligning to TRBD1. The junction had 16 bases not matched to a gene; V was cut back by 4 bases and J by 1 base. The length of the CDR3 is 20 residues. The germline V gene has CDR1 SGHRS and CDR2 YFSETQ. Written as DNA, the CDR3 is TGCGCCAGCAGCCGCACTTGGGACAGGGGCCCTTTCCTGAACACCGGGGAGCTGTTTTTT. Protein product: CASSRTWDRGPFLNTGELFF.

The rearrangement joins TRBV19 to TRBJ1-6, with 8 bases that match TRBD1. The trim removed 5 bases at V and 10 bases at J, leaving 13 bases unmatched. CDR3 size: 16 residues. From germline, CDR1 is LNHDA and CDR2 SQIVND (reference sequence). The CDR3 sequence: CASSASLRTGSSPLHF. CDR3 in DNA: TGTGCCAGTAGTGCCAGCCTCCGGACAGGGAGCTCACCCCTCCACTTT.

The chain joins TRBV25-1 to TRBJ2-3; 8 bases are shared with TRBD1. Losses at the gene ends were 5 bases for V and 1 base for J; bases not matched to a gene: 8. Germline V gives CDR1 MGHDK, CDR2 SYGVNS. This CDR3 contains 16 residues. CDR3 nucleotides: TGTGCCAGCAGTCTCCCAGGGGGCGGCGGCACAGATACGCAGTATTTT. Protein sequence: CASSLPGGGGTDTQYF. The full variable domain, its missing parts supplied by reference TRBV25-1 and TRBJ2-3, is EADIYQTPRYLVIGTGKKITLECSQTMGHDKMYWYQQDPGMELHLIHYSYGVNSTEKGDLSSESTVSRIRTEHFPLTLESARPSHTSQYLCASSLPGGGGTDTQYFGPGTRLTVL.

The V and J genes are TRBV29-1 and TRBJ2-7; the D call may be TRBD1 or TRBD2 (5 bases each). CDR3 length: 15 residues. Germline V gene data show CDR1 as SQVTM and CDR2 as ANQGSEA. Trimming removed 3 bases at V and 0 bases at J, with 15 bases between. The CDR3 DNA reads as TGCAGCGTTGAGGGGACCCCTGGAAGCTCCTACGAGCAGTACTTC. Translated, it gives CSVEGTPGSSYEQYF.

There are a few counts of this clonotype. The chain combines TRBV20-1 with TRBJ2-3, with D tentatively TRBD2 (6 bases). V was pared by 3 bases and J by 5 bases, with 12 bases between. This CDR3 spans 13 amino acids. Germline loops: CDR1 DFQATT, CDR2 SNEGSKA (reference sequence). The CDR3 coding sequence is TGCAGTGCTAGCCGGGAGCAGAGAGATACGCAGTATTTT. Translating gives CSASREQRDTQYF.

This chain links TRBV20-1 with TRBJ1-1, with TRBD1 as a possible D gene (5 bases). The CDR3 contains 12 residues. The V end was cut by 7 bases, the J end by 2 bases, with 11 bases between. Germline CDR1 reads DFQATT; CDR2 reads SNEGSKA (reference sequence). The CDR3 DNA reads TGCAGTGGGGGGAGGGGAAACACTGAAGCTTTCTTT. Protein product: CSGGRGNTEAFF.

This clonotype was counted at least ten times. The rearrangement joins TRBV13 to TRBJ2-2; D is uncertain. CDR1 is PRHDT and CDR2 is FYEKMQ in the germline V gene (reference sequence). V was shortened by 2 bases and J by 6 bases, with 4 bases between the two germline ends. CDR3 size: 12 residues. In DNA form, the CDR3 reads TGTGCCAGCAGCTTAAAGCCCGGGGAGCTGTTTTTT. Amino acid sequence: CASSLKPGELFF.

The V gene is TRBV5-4, the J gene TRBJ2-2; perhaps TRBD2 as D (5 bases). CDR3 length: 14 residues. Germline values: CDR1 SGHNT, CDR2 YYREEE (reference sequence). Trimming shortened V by 4 bases and J by 3 bases, and 10 bases separated the two germline ends. The DNA of the CDR3 is TGTGCCAGCAGCCGACGGCGGGACACCGGGGAGCTGTTTTTT. Its protein is CASSRRRDTGELFF.

Ten or more counts support this clonotype. The CDR3 DNA reads as TGCAGCGTTGGCGTCTGGTCACAGAGAATCAACTCCTACAATGAGCAGTTCTTC. Translating gives CSVGVWSQRINSYNEQFF. V and J are TRBV29-1 and TRBJ2-1; D remains ambiguous. The ends were cut back, 4 bases at V and 0 bases at J, with 22 bases in the middle. Germline V gives CDR1 SQVTM, CDR2 ANQGSEA. The CDR3 runs to 18 residues.

J is TRBJ1-2 and V is TRBV28, with TRBD1 matching over 8 bases. CDR1 MDHEN and CDR2 SYDVKM come from the germline V gene. CDR3 size: 13 residues. J gave up 8 bases and V 6 bases, and 8 bases lay outside the gene matches. Written as DNA, the CDR3 is TGTGCCAGCAGGGGGCAGGGGGCGAGGGGCTACACCTTC. Protein product: CASRGQGARGYTF.

This clonotype showed up just a few times. The chain recombines TRBV28 with TRBJ2-7; 7 nucleotides line up with TRBD2. After removal of 2 bases from V and 2 bases from J, the junction contained 6 bases not matched to a gene. CDR3 length equals 15 residues. Germline CDR1 reads MDHEN; CDR2 reads SYDVKM. DNA for the CDR3: TGTGCCAGCAGTTTAATTCCCGGGGGGACCTACGAGCAGTACTTC. Translation: CASSLIPGGTYEQYF.

V usage is TRBV12-3 or TRBV12-4 and J usage is TRBJ1-5, with a weak D call TRBD1 (5 bases). Between the trimmed V and J ends, which lost 3 bases and 6 bases, there was a span of 12 bases. The CDR3 is 14 residues long. CDR3 DNA sequence: TGTGCCAGCAGTTTCTGGGGGAGTAGTCAGCCCCAGCATTTT. Residues: CASSFWGSSQPQHF.

This clonotype came up a few times. The chain carries TRBV9 and TRBJ2-1, with TRBD2 matching 7 bases. The CDR3 is 16 amino acids. The J segment lost 6 bases and the V segment lost 3 bases, leaving 12 bases of the junction unmatched. Germline CDR1 SGDLS, CDR2 YYNGEE. The CDR3: CASSASPIAGINEQFF. As DNA, the CDR3 is TGTGCCAGCAGCGCAAGCCCAATAGCGGGCATCAATGAGCAGTTCTTC.

This clonotype was observed at least ten times. This chain uses TRBV20-1 with TRBJ2-3; 9 bases align to TRBD2. Trimming took 5 bases from V and 6 from J; bases not matched to a gene: 12. The germline gives CDR1 DFQATT, CDR2 SNEGSKA (reference sequence). This CDR3 has 15 amino acids. The CDR3 loop is CSALEQLAGADTQYF. CDR3 coding DNA: TGCAGTGCTCTCGAACAATTAGCGGGGGCGGATACGCAGTATTTT.

The J gene is TRBJ2-5, the V gene TRBV12-3 or TRBV12-4; 12 bases line up with TRBD2. CDR3 length equals 17 residues. The V and J ends lost 3 bases and 6 bases, in that order; junction bases with no gene match: 11. The CDR3 region has the DNA TGTGCCAGCAGTTTCGTGACTAGCGGGAGTAGGAGGAAGACCCAGTACTTC. This encodes CASSFVTSGSRRKTQYF.

The sample holds many counts of this clonotype. The V and J genes are TRBV11-2 and TRBJ1-3; D might be TRBD1 (5 bases). Trimming removed 1 base at V and 2 bases at J, with 12 bases between. The CDR3 runs to 16 residues. Germline assignment: CDR1 SGHAT and CDR2 FQNNGV. This CDR3 is CASSLVGRAPGNTIYF. The CDR3 nucleotides read TGTGCCAGCAGCTTAGTGGGCAGGGCGCCTGGAAACACCATATATTTT.

The chain carries TRBV10-3 and TRBJ1-5, with D unresolved. The CDR3 covers 14 residues. Deletions cut 8 bases from V and 0 bases from J, with 11 bases between. Germline V CDR1 and CDR2: ENHRY, SYGVKD. CDR3 sequence: CAIAVSDSNQPQHF. The CDR3 nucleotides are TGTGCCATCGCCGTATCGGATAGCAATCAGCCCCAGCATTTT.

With regard to this clonotype: Given a much more abundant clone one base away, this may be a read error. The chain joins TRBV29-1 to TRBJ2-7, with 8 bases aligning to TRBD1. After removal of 6 bases from V and 3 bases from J, the junction contained 10 bases not matched to a gene. Germline CDR1 and CDR2: SQVTM and ANQGSEA. The CDR3 is made up of 14 amino acids. CDR3 DNA: TGCAGCGTGGAACCCAGGGGGCTGCACTACGAGCAGTACTTC. This translates into CSVEPRGLHYEQYF.

This clonotype was picked up many times. This chain links TRBV7-9 with TRBJ2-1, with D perhaps assigned TRBD1 or TRBD2 (6 bases each). Per the germline V gene, CDR1 is SEHNR and CDR2 is FQNEAQ (reference sequence). V lost 7 bases and J 10 bases, leaving 17 bases between the germline ends. The CDR3 sequence is 13 residues long. The CDR3 reads CASTPGVGGEQFF. In nucleotides, the CDR3 is TGTGCCAGCACCCCAGGTGTCGGGGGCGAGCAGTTCTTC.